These 26 T cell receptor beta chains were all obtained from the same sample, sequenced in a study of OX40 agonist ivuxolimab in advanced cancers. Profiling relied on immunoSEQ multiplex PCR, and the TCRdb table lists in-frame clones only, not all of them. The sample gives under 60,000 clones, around nine tenths of which show up once; about 10% is in the top ten. The sequencing here drew on CD4+ or CD8+ T cells sorted from blood, taken in a trial of the OX40 agonist ivuxolimab. Every receptor here comes from an adult with an advanced solid tumor such as melanoma, head and neck, liver or kidney cancer.

The V gene is TRBV2, the J gene TRBJ2-1; TRBD1 might be the D (5 bases). This CDR3 is 15 amino acids long. Trimming took 2 bases from V and 4 from J, leaving 12 bases between them. The germline gives CDR1 SNHLY, CDR2 FYNNEI. The CDR3 region is CASSEQGENYNEQFF. For the CDR3, the DNA is TGTGCCAGCAGTGAACAGGGTGAGAATTACAATGAGCAGTTCTTC.

The CDR3 reads CASSADRARRGANVLTF. CDR3 bases: TGTGCCAGCAGCGCGGACAGGGCTAGAAGGGGGGCCAACGTCCTGACTTTC. The chain employs TRBV9 and TRBJ2-6; TRBD1 agrees at 8 bases. CDR3 length: 17 residues. Germline trimming cut 3 bases from V and 4 bases from J; bases unmatched to any gene: 9. CDR1 is SGDLS, CDR2 YYNGEE, per germline. Using reference TRBV9 and TRBJ2-6 for the parts outside the CDR3, the full variable domain is DSGVTQTPKHLITATGQRVTLRCSPRSGDLSVYWYQQSLDQGLQFLIQYYNGEERAKGNILERFSAQQFPDLHSELNLSSLELGDSALYFCASSADRARRGANVLTFGAGSRLTVL.

The chain's CDR3 is CASSYSTGGTEAFF. The CDR3 coding sequence is TGTGCCAGCAGTTACTCGACAGGGGGGACTGAAGCTTTCTTT. The rearrangement links TRBV6-6 to TRBJ1-1; 9 nucleotides align to TRBD1. Germline V gene lookup returns CDR1 MNHNY and CDR2 SVGAGI (reference sequence). The CDR3 extends over 14 amino acids. V gave up 0 bases and J gave up 5 bases; unmatched junction bases: 1.

The rearrangement joins TRBV5-1 to TRBJ2-1; 14 bases match TRBD2. Germline CDR1 and CDR2: SGHRS and YFSETQ. V dropped 2 bases and J dropped 8; count of bases not matched to a gene: 6. This CDR3 spans 16 amino acids. This CDR3 reads CASSFWTSGGIHEQFF. DNA for the CDR3: TGCGCCAGCAGCTTCTGGACTAGCGGGGGGATTCATGAGCAGTTCTTC.

The chain combines TRBV29-1 with TRBJ1-2; 10 nucleotides agree with TRBD1. The CDR3 loop spans 14 amino acids. From germline, CDR1 is SQVTM and CDR2 ANQGSEA. V shed 3 bases and J 8 bases; nucleotides not matched to a gene: 9. CDR3 DNA: TGCAGCGTTGAGGGCGGGACAGGGGCGCTCGGCTACACCTTC. As protein: CSVEGGTGALGYTF.

This chain uses TRBV19 with TRBJ1-2; TRBD1 is a possible D gene (5 bases). V was shortened by 5 bases and J by 5 bases, with 18 bases between the two germline ends. The length of the CDR3 is 15 residues. The germline CDR1 and CDR2 sequences are LNHDA and SQIVND (reference sequence). CDR3 nucleotide sequence: TGTGCCAGTAGTCCCTCCCAGGGAGGGGTATATGGCTACACCTTC. Its protein product is CASSPSQGGVYGYTF.

V usage is TRBV28 and J usage is TRBJ1-1; D is unclear. This CDR3 comprises 12 residues. CDR1 MDHEN and CDR2 SYDVKM come from the germline V gene. V lost 8 bases and J lost 7, with 14 bases in between. The CDR3 loop is CASSHRNYEAFF. CDR3 coding DNA: TGTGCCAGCTCACATCGAAATTATGAAGCTTTCTTT.

This sequence joins TRBV6-6 and TRBJ2-1, with 7 bases identical to TRBD1. This CDR3 contains 13 residues. Germline loops: CDR1 MNHNY, CDR2 SVGAGI (reference sequence). After removal of 6 bases from V and 7 bases from J, the junction contained 6 bases not matched to a gene. The CDR3 loop is CASRRLDRNEQFF. CDR3 in DNA: TGTGCCAGCAGACGCTTGGACAGGAATGAGCAGTTCTTC.

The CDR3 DNA reads TGTGCCAGCAGCTTAGCCCCTGTTAAAGATACGCAGTATTTT. This sequence encodes CASSLAPVKDTQYF. The chain is built from TRBV7-6 and TRBJ2-3, with D uncertain. The length of the CDR3 is 14 residues. Germline V gene lookup returns CDR1 SGHVS and CDR2 FNYEAQ. V lost 0 bases and J 5 bases, leaving 9 bases between the germline ends.

This clone has just one count. The rearrangement joins TRBV2 to TRBJ2-1, with 7 bases that match TRBD2. The CDR3 is 13 amino acids. Per the germline V gene, CDR1 is SNHLY and CDR2 is FYNNEI. Trimming at V came to 3 bases and at J to 8 bases, leaving 4 bases not matched to a gene. CDR3 protein: CASSEAGEDEQFF. The CDR3, as DNA: TGTGCCAGCAGTGAGGCGGGAGAGGATGAGCAGTTCTTC.

The rearrangement uses TRBV27 and TRBJ2-6; D is unresolved. CDR1 and CDR2 from the germline V gene are MNHEY and SMNVEV (reference sequence). CDR3 length: 15 residues. V was pared by 3 bases and J by 0 bases, with 6 bases between. The CDR3: CASSFIGSGANVLTF. The CDR3 nucleotides are TGTGCCAGCAGTTTTATAGGCTCTGGGGCCAACGTCCTGACTTTC.

The chain carries TRBV9 and TRBJ2-2; 11 positions match TRBD2. The CDR3 is made up of 16 amino acids. V gave up 4 bases and J gave up 1 base; unmatched junction bases: 3. Per the germline V gene, CDR1 is SGDLS and CDR2 is YYNGEE. The CDR3 protein is CASSITSGGNTGELFF. CDR3 nucleotides: TGTGCCAGCAGCATTACTAGCGGGGGGAACACCGGGGAGCTGTTTTTT.

The J gene is TRBJ2-2, the V gene TRBV6-1, with unresolved D. The V end was cut by 1 base, the J end by 2 bases, with 11 bases between. Germline V gene lookup returns CDR1 MNHNS and CDR2 SASEGT. The CDR3 sequence is 16 residues long. CDR3 sequence (DNA): TGTGCCAGCAGTGAAGAAATCAGGCTAAACACCGGGGAGCTGTTTTTT. Amino acid sequence: CASSEEIRLNTGELFF.

This chain links TRBV7-9 with TRBJ2-2; D gene unclear. The CDR3 consists of 15 residues. Germline CDR1 and CDR2: SEHNR and FQNEAQ (reference sequence). The V and J ends lost 1 base and 2 bases respectively, with 8 bases between them. CDR3 amino acids: CASSLGPINTGELFF. CDR3 nucleotides: TGTGCCAGCAGCTTAGGTCCGATAAACACCGGGGAGCTGTTTTTT.

The rearrangement uses TRBV4-1 and TRBJ2-7; TRBD2 agrees at 9 bases. CDR3 length equals 17 residues. V trimming: 0 bases; J trimming: 0 bases; junction bases outside the gene matches: 6. The V gene's germline CDR1 is MGHRA and CDR2 YSYEKL. The CDR3 loop reads CASSQEGTSYNSYEQYF. Written as DNA, the CDR3 is TGCGCCAGCAGCCAAGAAGGGACTAGCTATAACTCCTACGAGCAGTACTTC.

This clone showed up just once. V gene TRBV6-6 combines with J gene TRBJ2-7; the D is unclear. The CDR3 length is 13 residues. Trimming stripped 1 base from V and 5 bases from J, with 9 bases between. Germline values: CDR1 MNHNY, CDR2 SVGAGI (reference sequence). For the CDR3, the DNA is TGTGCCAGCAGTTACTTTCCGACGGACGAGCAGTACTTC. Its translation: CASSYFPTDEQYF.

The rearrangement links TRBV5-5 to TRBJ1-1; no firm D call. From germline, CDR1 is SGHKS and CDR2 YYEKEE (reference sequence). Trimming took off 2 bases at V and 3 bases at J, with 8 bases between the two ends. The CDR3 spans 13 residues. The CDR3, as DNA: TGTGCCAGCAGCTTAGCACTCTACACTGAAGCTTTCTTT. Its protein product is CASSLALYTEAFF.

This sequence joins TRBV7-9 and TRBJ1-1, with a tentative D call TRBD1 (6 bases). Germline values: CDR1 SEHNR, CDR2 FQNEAQ (reference sequence). V was cut by 8 bases and J by 0 bases, with 10 bases left in between. The CDR3 has 13 amino acids. The CDR3 reads CASRGALNTEAFF. The CDR3 DNA sequence: TGTGCCAGCCGGGGGGCCCTGAACACTGAAGCTTTCTTT.

In the case of this clone: The junction and the germline gene differ at one end; a read error may be behind it. This chain joins TRBV6-5 and TRBJ2-7, with D possibly being TRBD1 (6 bases). Germline CDR1 reads MNHEY; CDR2 reads SVGAGI. The CDR3 is made up of 15 amino acids. CDR3 sequence (DNA): TGTGCCAGCAGTGACTCCAGGGGAATCTCCTACGAGCAGTACTTC. Protein: CASSDSRGISYEQYF.

This clone was found once. Given a much more abundant clone one base away, this may be a read error. The chain couples TRBV5-5 to TRBJ1-1; D unresolved. CDR1 SGHKS and CDR2 YYEKEE come from the germline V gene (reference sequence). Trimming shortened V by 2 bases and J by 1 base, and 3 bases separated the two germline ends. The CDR3 spans 12 residues. The DNA for the CDR3 is TGTGCCAGCAGCTTCGGGAACACTGAAGCTTTCTTT. It translates to CASSFGNTEAFF.

The chain uses TRBV4-2 and TRBJ2-7; D may be TRBD1 or TRBD2 (5 bases each). Germline CDR1 reads LGHNA; CDR2 reads YNFKEQ. Trimming stripped 2 bases from V and 5 bases from J, with 13 bases between. The CDR3 is 14 residues long. This CDR3 reads CASSQRGVLDEQYF. DNA for the CDR3: TGTGCCAGCAGCCAAAGAGGGGTTCTCGACGAGCAGTACTTC.

The rearrangement links TRBV27 to TRBJ2-1; D is unresolved. CDR1 is MNHEY and CDR2 is SMNVEV in the germline V gene (reference sequence). Trimming cost V 0 bases and J 5 bases, with 5 bases left between them. The CDR3 has 13 amino acids. The CDR3 spells CASSLSLNNEQFF. The CDR3 DNA reads as TGTGCCAGCAGTTTATCGTTGAACAATGAGCAGTTCTTC.

The gene calls are TRBV27 and TRBJ1-2; a possible D gene is TRBD1 (6 bases). The germline CDR1 and CDR2 sequences are MNHEY and SMNVEV (reference sequence). V gave up 2 bases and J gave up 2 bases, with 9 bases separating them. The CDR3 has 14 amino acids. The CDR3 is CASSLGGANYGYTF. The CDR3 nucleotides are TGTGCCAGCAGTTTAGGGGGGGCGAACTATGGCTACACCTTC.

The chain carries TRBV7-2 and TRBJ2-7, with D tentatively TRBD1 or TRBD2 (7 bases each). With 2 bases removed from V and 3 bases from J, the gap between germline ends came to 14 bases. The germline V gene encodes CDR1 SGHTA and CDR2 FQGNSA. CDR3 length: 15 residues. CDR3 DNA sequence: TGTGCCAGCAGCTTATGGGGGGGACAGAACTACGAGCAGTACTTC. The encoded protein is CASSLWGGQNYEQYF.

The CDR3 loop reads CASSDTSGRAVYTGELFF. The CDR3 DNA sequence: TGTGCCAGCAGTGATACTAGCGGGAGGGCCGTGTACACCGGGGAGCTGTTTTTT. The gene calls are TRBV6-1 and TRBJ2-2, with 13 bases matching TRBD2. CDR3 length equals 18 residues. With 3 bases clipped from V and 3 bases from J, the junction kept 7 bases outside the gene matches. In germline, CDR1 is MNHNS, CDR2 SASEGT.

The chain couples TRBV27 to TRBJ2-5; 9 bases are shared with TRBD2. The V segment lost 2 bases and the J segment 1 base; nucleotides outside the gene matches: 2. This CDR3 is built from 15 residues. Germline CDR1 reads MNHEY; CDR2 reads SMNVEV (reference sequence). Here the CDR3 reads CASSLQREAQETQYF. CDR3 DNA sequence: TGTGCCAGCAGTTTACAGCGGGAGGCCCAAGAGACCCAGTACTTC.